Reported below is one TCR beta chain. Germline CDR1 is KGHDR and CDR2 is SFDVKD. V gave up 2 bases and J gave up 2 bases, with 13 bases separating them. This CDR3 has 16 residues. The data were obtained in a study of CD8 T cells in Susac syndrome. Treatment-naive patients with stable or active relapsing-remitting disease were the multiple sclerosis controls. Reverse transcription of roughly 0.5 to 1 ug RNA was carried out with random hexamers. One entry per CDR3 protein, called by TCRdb with MiXCR from the immunoSEQ multiplex PCR reads. In the table there are about 300,000 distinct CDR3 sequences, 65% to 90% of which are singletons.

The rearrangement uses TRBV24-1 and TRBJ2-3, with a possible D match to TRBD1 (5 bases). The material sequenced was CD8+ T cells from PBMCs. This receptor was identified in a human donor with multiple sclerosis. As DNA, the CDR3 is TGTGCCACCAGTGATTCGCTGACAGATAACACAGATACGCAGTATTTT. Amino acid sequence: CATSDSLTDNTDTQYF.